The 16 T cell receptor beta chains given below trace back to one sample, sequenced in a study of tissue T cells after allogeneic stem cell transplantation. Assay: immunoSEQ multiplex PCR; the TCRdb copy retains only in-frame clones and omits some. The table lists 2,500 to 3,500 clones, over 45% of them singletons. Time point reported: mouse harvest day 14 after allogeneic transplant. Tail vein injection delivered 10^7 T-cell-depleted bone marrow cells and 10^6 splenic CD5+ T cells. Material for sequencing was gut tissue. The receptors stem from a female BALB/c mouse given C57BL/6 T cells with graft-versus-host disease after an allogeneic hematopoietic cell transplant.

This clone was seen a handful of times. Germline and genes: mouse. The observed sequence ends 1 residue before the CDR3 terminus, with the missing tail filled in from the germline J gene. The genes are TRBV3 and TRBJ2-1; 8 nucleotides match TRBD2. The germline V gene has CDR1 SNHLY and CDR2 FYNGKV (reference sequence). Trimming at V came to 5 bases and at J to 2 bases, leaving 5 bases not matched to a gene. The CDR3 is 15 residues long. The CDR3 loop is CASSPGTGDYAEQFF. The covered CDR3 bases are TGTGCCAGCAGCCCCGGGACTGGAGACTATGCTGAGCAGTTC.

As for this clone: Genes and germline are mouse. The read ends 1 residue early relative to the CDR3; the germline J gene fills the gap. The chain recombines TRBV3 with TRBJ2-4; 7 nucleotides match TRBD1. The length of the CDR3 is 14 residues. CDR1 SNHLY and CDR2 FYNGKV come from the germline V gene (reference sequence). V dropped 5 bases and J dropped 2; count of bases not matched to a gene: 4. CDR3 DNA (partial): TGTGCCAGCAGCCCACAGGGGTCTCAAAACACCTTGTAC. Translated: CASSPQGSQNTLY. The CDR3 as a whole reads CASSPQGSQNTLYF.

Note on this clone: Gene and germline names: mouse. Sequencing ends 1 residue short of the CDR3 end; the germline J gene provides the rest. V usage is TRBV3 and J usage is TRBJ2-3, with 9 bases identical to TRBD1. Germline V lookup: CDR1 SNHLY, CDR2 FYNGKV (reference sequence). Germline trimming cut 5 bases from V and 2 bases from J; bases unmatched to any gene: 5. The CDR3 totals 15 residues. Partial CDR3 DNA: TGTGCCAGCAGCCACAGGGGGCCGGTTGCAGAAACGCTGTAT. It yields the protein CASSHRGPVAETLY. Given in full, the CDR3 is CASSHRGPVAETLYF.

This clone appeared once. Genes and germline are mouse. The read terminates 1 residue before the CDR3 end, so the remaining end is supplied by the germline J gene. This chain joins TRBV23 and TRBJ2-1. The CDR3 spans 12 residues. Germline CDR1 KGHTA, CDR2 FQNQQP. Incomplete CDR3 DNA: TGCTCCAGCAGTCGGGACTATGCTGAGCAGTTC. As protein: CSSSRDYAEQF. The complete CDR3 reads CSSSRDYAEQFF.

As concerns this clone: The germline and genes are mouse ones. Read coverage stops 1 residue before the CDR3 terminus; the germline J gene supplies the remainder. The chain recombines TRBV3 with TRBJ1-1; a weak D match, TRBD1 (6 bases). Trimming pared 2 bases from V and 0 bases from J, leaving 7 bases between. Germline loops: CDR1 SNHLY, CDR2 FYNGKV (reference sequence). The CDR3 covers 14 residues. The CDR3 sequence: CASSLKGANTEVFF. The sequenced CDR3 bases are TGTGCCAGCAGCTTAAAGGGGGCAAACACAGAAGTCTTC.

In its sample, this clone ranks as medium-sized. Genes here carry mouse names. The read gets to within 1 residue of the CDR3 end, and the germline J gene fills in the rest. This chain connects TRBV19 to TRBJ2-7; TRBD2 agrees at 12 bases. Germline lookup yields CDR1 FNHDT and CDR2 SITEND (reference sequence). The CDR3 totals 14 residues. Losses at the gene ends were 3 bases for V and 7 bases for J; bases not matched to a gene: 5. CDR3 bases read: TGTGCCAGCAGTAAAGACTGGGGGGGCTGGGAACAGTAC. Translated: CASSKDWGGWEQY. The complete CDR3 sequence is CASSKDWGGWEQYF.

As to this clone: This may arise from a read error, as a much more abundant clone is one base away. All gene names here are mouse names. The read gets to within 1 residue of the CDR3 end, and the germline J gene fills in the rest. The chain recombines TRBV29 with TRBJ1-4; 7 nucleotides match TRBD1. CDR3 length equals 11 residues. Germline V gives CDR1 MSHET, CDR2 SYDVDS. The sequenced CDR3 bases are TGTGCTAGCAGTACAGGGGAAAGCTTATTT. Protein: CASSTGESLF. The whole CDR3 region reads CASSTGESLFF.

This clone is labeled as large. Gene names refer to mouse genes. The read stops 1 residue short of the end of the CDR3; the missing end is completed from the germline J gene. V usage is TRBV19 and J usage is TRBJ1-3; possibly TRBD1 for D (6 bases). Germline lookup yields CDR1 FNHDT and CDR2 SITEND (reference sequence). Trimming removed 1 base from V and 2 bases from J, with 7 bases in between. CDR3 size: 14 residues. CDR3 DNA (partial): TGTGCCAGCAGTATAAAGGGGGCTGGAAATACGCTCTAT. It yields the protein CASSIKGAGNTLY. The full CDR3 sequence reads CASSIKGAGNTLYF.

With regard to this clone: Gene names denote mouse genes. The sequenced fragment ends 1 residue before the CDR3 boundary, so the rest is inferred from the germline J gene. The chain joins TRBV26 to TRBJ1-3, with D tentatively TRBD1 (6 bases). Trimming shortened V by 0 bases and J by 4 bases, and 13 bases separated the two germline ends. This CDR3 has 16 residues. Germline CDR1 and CDR2: KGHPV and FQNQEV (reference sequence). The part of the CDR3 DNA that was read is TGTGCCAGCAGTCTGTCGTCGGGGGCGAGAGGAAATACGCTCTAT. Amino acids: CASSLSSGARGNTLY. The full CDR3 reads CASSLSSGARGNTLYF.

This clone was detected only a few times. Gene names are mouse gene names. The sequenced fragment ends 1 residue before the CDR3 boundary, so the rest is inferred from the germline J gene. The V gene is TRBV26, the J gene TRBJ2-5; D ambiguous. The CDR3 is made up of 13 amino acids. The V and J ends lost 4 bases and 1 base respectively, with 6 bases between them. Germline assignment: CDR1 KGHPV and CDR2 FQNQEV (reference sequence). The sequenced part of the CDR3 DNA is TGTGCCAGCAGTCGCGACGACCAAGACACCCAGTAC. It yields the protein CASSRDDQDTQY. The full CDR3 sequence reads CASSRDDQDTQYF.

To note about this clone: Gene names denote mouse genes. The read terminates 1 residue before the CDR3 end, so the remaining end is supplied by the germline J gene. The rearrangement joins TRBV26 to TRBJ2-4; 13 bases map to TRBD2. CDR1 and CDR2 (germline): KGHPV, FQNQEV (reference sequence). This CDR3 spans 16 amino acids. V lost 4 bases to trimming and J lost 0 bases; unmatched junction nucleotides: 1. The CDR3 region is CASSRTGGASQNTLYF. The covered CDR3 bases are TGTGCCAGCAGTCGGACTGGGGGGGCTAGTCAAAACACCTTGTAC.

As for this clone: The junction departs from germline at one end; a sequencing error may be responsible. Germline and genes here are mouse. The read ends 1 residue shy of where the CDR3 ends; the end is completed using the germline J gene. The chain employs TRBV26 and TRBJ1-2; D is possibly TRBD1 (5 bases). The CDR3 covers 12 residues. Germline CDR1 reads KGHPV; CDR2 reads FQNQEV (reference sequence). This CDR3 is CASNLRGSDYTF. The sequenced CDR3 bases are TGTGCCAGCAATCTGAGGGGTTCCGACTACACC.

This clone was seen a handful of times. Mouse gene names apply. The sequence runs out 1 residue before the end of the CDR3; the remainder is reconstructed from the germline J gene. V is TRBV26 and J is TRBJ2-7; weak D call: TRBD1 (6 bases). Deletions cut 4 bases from V and 0 bases from J, with 10 bases between. CDR1 and CDR2 (germline): KGHPV, FQNQEV (reference sequence). The CDR3 has 14 amino acids. The CDR3 sequence: CASSPHRVSYEQYF. Partial CDR3 DNA: TGTGCCAGCAGTCCACACAGGGTCTCCTATGAACAGTAC.

This clone came up once. Mouse names are used for the genes. The CDR3 is cut off 1 residue early in the read; its end comes from the germline J gene. The rearrangement links TRBV3 to TRBJ2-7; D is possibly TRBD1 (5 bases). Per germline, CDR1 SNHLY and CDR2 FYNGKV (reference sequence). V was clipped by 4 bases and J by 8 bases, with 12 bases between them. The CDR3 runs to 12 residues. CDR3 DNA, as far as it was read: TGTGCCAGCAGCTCCCGACAGCAAAAACAGTAC. Its protein is CASSSRQQKQY. The complete CDR3 protein is CASSSRQQKQYF.

Points on this clone: The genes and germline here are from mouse. The CDR3 end falls 1 residue outside the read, so it is completed with the germline J gene. The chain carries TRBV15 and TRBJ2-7, with 7 bases fitting TRBD2. Germline V gene data show CDR1 as SGHND and CDR2 as FRSKSL. The CDR3 runs 14 residues. V lost 2 bases and J lost 5; bases outside the gene matches: 6. The sequenced CDR3 bases are TGTGCCAGCAGTTTATCCGGGGGGGATGATGAACAGTAC. Translation gives CASSLSGGDDEQY. The whole CDR3 protein reads CASSLSGGDDEQYF.

With respect to this clone: Gene names follow the mouse nomenclature. The read finishes 1 residue shy of the CDR3 end, and the germline J gene is used to complete it. Other DNA sequences from this sample encode an identical CDR3 as well. The chain is built from TRBV26 and TRBJ2-5; no firm D call. Germline CDR1 is KGHPV and CDR2 is FQNQEV (reference sequence). Between the trimmed V and J ends, which lost 2 bases and 0 bases, there was a span of 3 bases. This CDR3 has 13 amino acids. The CDR3 bases that were read are TGTGCCAGCAGTCTGGGGAACCAAGACACCCAGTAC. It translates to CASSLGNQDTQY. The whole CDR3 is CASSLGNQDTQYF. Supplemented by reference TRBV26 and TRBJ2-5, the full variable domain reads NSKVIQTPRYLVKGQGQKAKMRCIPEKGHPVVFWYQQNKNNEFKFLINFQNQEVLQQIDMTEKRFSAECPSNSPCSLEIQSSEAGDSALYLCASSLGNQDTQYFGPGTRLLVL.